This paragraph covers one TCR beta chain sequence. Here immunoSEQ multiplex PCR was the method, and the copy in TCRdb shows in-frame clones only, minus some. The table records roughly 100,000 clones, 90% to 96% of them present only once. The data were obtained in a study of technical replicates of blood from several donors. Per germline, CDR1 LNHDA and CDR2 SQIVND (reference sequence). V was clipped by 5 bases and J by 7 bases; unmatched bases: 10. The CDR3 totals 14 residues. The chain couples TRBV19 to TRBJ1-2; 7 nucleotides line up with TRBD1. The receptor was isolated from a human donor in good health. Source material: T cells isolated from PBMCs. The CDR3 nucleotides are TGTGCCAGTAGTCCACTACTCACAGGGGTTGGCTACACCTTC. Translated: CASSPLLTGVGYTF. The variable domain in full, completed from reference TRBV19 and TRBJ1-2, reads DGGITQSPKYLFRKEGQNVTLSCEQNLNHDAMYWYRQDPGQGLRLIYYSQIVNDFQKGDIAEGYSVSREKKESFPLTVTSAQKNPTAFYLCASSPLLTGVGYTFGSGTRLTVV.